This T cell receptor beta chain was identified during a study of T cell responses to AZD1222 COVID-19 vaccine. Looked up from germline, CDR1 is LNHDA and CDR2 is SQIVND (reference sequence). The CDR3 is made up of 12 amino acids. V lost 8 bases, J lost 6 bases, and 6 bases stayed unmatched. Data came from immunoSEQ multiplex PCR; TCRdb stores just in-frame clones and leaves some out. Here the sample spans 150,000 to 200,000 clones, just over 90% being singletons. For this clone: Its matching antigen is unknown.

Study-wide results and limits: Sampling captured repertoires only after the peak T cell response.

The chain employs TRBV19 and TRBJ1-2; TRBD1 agrees at 7 bases. This receptor was obtained from an adult in good health. The specimen was peripheral blood, collected on day 0 of AZD1222 vaccination. CDR3 sequence: CASGNRGHGYTF. DNA of the CDR3: TGTGCCAGTGGCAACAGGGGTCATGGCTACACCTTC.